One and the same sample provided the 32 T cell receptor beta chains below, sequenced in a study of T cell responses to AZD1222 COVID-19 vaccine. Only in-frame clones appear in the TCRdb table, and some are missing; sequencing was by immunoSEQ multiplex PCR. Seen here are about 160,000 clones, 94% observed once, and the top ten hold 1.3%. Sequenced here: peripheral blood, sampled on day 0 of AZD1222 vaccination. The receptors stem from an adult in good health.

This chain connects TRBV6-4 to TRBJ2-1; unclear D gene. Per the germline V gene, CDR1 is MRHNA and CDR2 is SNTAGT. The CDR3 covers 14 residues. V gave up 6 bases and J gave up 5 bases, with 14 bases separating them. CDR3 nucleotide sequence: TGTGCCAGCAGCGTGGGGAACCTTAACAATGAGCAGTTCTTC. Translating it yields CASSVGNLNNEQFF.

This chain uses TRBV19 with TRBJ1-5; D remains ambiguous. The CDR3 totals 16 residues. V was cut by 7 bases and J by 1 base, with 17 bases left in between. Per the germline V gene, CDR1 is LNHDA and CDR2 is SQIVND (reference sequence). The CDR3 bases are TGTGCCAGTATCTCCTCGGGGTGGGCGAGCAATCAGCCCCAGCATTTT. Its translation: CASISSGWASNQPQHF.

V usage is TRBV4-1 and J usage is TRBJ2-3, with 7 bases identical to TRBD2. The CDR3 spans 18 residues. Per germline, CDR1 MGHRA and CDR2 YSYEKL. J gave up 2 bases and V 0 bases, and 11 bases lay outside the gene matches. The CDR3 here is CASSQEGGRGKYTDTQYF. DNA for the CDR3: TGCGCCAGCAGCCAAGAGGGAGGGCGGGGTAAATACACAGATACGCAGTATTTT.

This clone appeared a single time. This chain links TRBV7-2 with TRBJ1-2; no firm D call. The CDR3 runs to 12 residues. Trimming removed 5 bases from V and 5 bases from J, with 9 bases in between. Per germline, CDR1 SGHTA and CDR2 FQGNSA. Here the CDR3 DNA reads TGTGCCAGCAGCCTTGCGAGATATGGCTACACCTTC. Translated, it gives CASSLARYGYTF.

This clone occurred a few times. The CDR3 protein is CASSPGQGPTYEQYV. In DNA form, the CDR3 reads TGCGCCAGCAGCCCCGGACAGGGCCCCACTTACGAGCAGTACGTC. The J gene is TRBJ2-7, the V gene TRBV4-1; 8 bases are shared with TRBD1. The CDR3 runs 15 residues. The germline CDR1 and CDR2 sequences are MGHRA and YSYEKL. With V trimmed by 4 bases and J by 4 bases, 9 bases remained unmatched.

The chain uses TRBV7-9 and TRBJ1-2, with 12 bases matching TRBD1. Looked up from germline, CDR1 is SEHNR and CDR2 is FQNEAQ (reference sequence). Losses at the gene ends were 1 base for V and 3 bases for J; bases not matched to a gene: 6. The length of the CDR3 is 17 residues. The CDR3 DNA reads as TGTGCCAGCAGCTTAGAGGGGACAGGGGGCGCTTACTATGGCTACACCTTC. Amino acid sequence: CASSLEGTGGAYYGYTF.

The count of this clone is one. The CDR3, as DNA: TGTGCCAGTAGTTTCGGACAGCTGAACACTGAAGCTTTCTTT. It yields the protein CASSFGQLNTEAFF. V gene TRBV19 combines with J gene TRBJ1-1; the D gene is possibly TRBD1 (6 bases). The CDR3 is 14 amino acids. The V gene's germline CDR1 is LNHDA and CDR2 SQIVND (reference sequence). Trimming took off 5 bases at V and 0 bases at J, with 10 bases between the two ends.

In regard to this clone: Additional DNA sequences in this sample encode the identical CDR3. The DNA of the CDR3 is TGTGCCAGCAGTTCTGGACAGGGCGATCAGCCCCAGCATTTT. Protein: CASSSGQGDQPQHF. The rearrangement links TRBV28 to TRBJ1-5; TRBD1 matches 8 bases. CDR3 length: 14 amino acids. Germline CDR1 reads MDHEN; CDR2 reads SYDVKM. The ends lost 4 bases at V and 5 bases at J; junction bases unmatched: 4.

The chain couples TRBV3-1 (or the pseudogene TRBV3-2) to TRBJ2-3; D remains unclear. The V gene lost 3 bases and the J gene lost 2 bases, with 6 bases spanning the gap. The CDR3 length is 13 residues. Germline CDR1 reads LGHDT; CDR2 reads YNNKEL (reference sequence). The CDR3 DNA follows: TGTGCCAGCAGCCAGGAGAACACAGATACGCAGTATTTT. Amino acids: CASSQENTDTQYF.

CDR3 sequence: CASSSGNTEAFF. The CDR3 DNA reads as TGTGCCAGCAGTTCGGGGAACACTGAAGCTTTCTTT. The chain joins TRBV28 to TRBJ1-1; no clear D gene. Germline lookup yields CDR1 MDHEN and CDR2 SYDVKM. CDR3 size: 12 residues. Trimming stripped 4 bases from V and 1 base from J, with 4 bases between.

This chain links TRBV7-9 with TRBJ2-5; tentatively, D is TRBD1 (6 bases). In germline, CDR1 is SEHNR, CDR2 FQNEAQ (reference sequence). The V and J ends lost 4 bases and 2 bases respectively, with 14 bases between them. The CDR3 contains 15 residues. The chain's CDR3 is CASSSRTAYQETQYF. CDR3 sequence (DNA): TGTGCCAGCAGCTCTAGGACAGCGTATCAAGAGACCCAGTACTTC.

The chain is built from TRBV9 and TRBJ2-1; 8 positions agree with TRBD2. CDR3 length: 13 amino acids. Germline-derived CDR1 and CDR2 are SGDLS and YYNGEE. The trim removed 3 bases at V and 9 bases at J, leaving 5 bases unmatched. CDR3 amino acids: CASSAPLAAEQFF. In DNA form, the CDR3 reads TGTGCCAGCAGCGCCCCACTAGCGGCTGAGCAGTTCTTC.

J is TRBJ1-5 and V is TRBV30; no firm D call. In germline, CDR1 is GTSNPN, CDR2 SVGIG (reference sequence). V shed 0 bases and J shed 5 bases, with 8 bases lying between them. This CDR3 has 13 amino acids. The DNA for the CDR3 is TGTGCCTGGAGTGTAGGCACTTATCAGCCCCAGCATTTT. It yields the protein CAWSVGTYQPQHF.

V gene TRBV9 combines with J gene TRBJ2-1; 7 nucleotides match TRBD2. Germline V gives CDR1 SGDLS, CDR2 YYNGEE. Trimming took 5 bases from V and 2 from J; bases not matched to a gene: 7. The CDR3 runs to 15 residues. The CDR3: CASSELAVTYNEQFF. In DNA form, the CDR3 reads TGTGCCAGCAGTGAGCTAGCGGTCACCTACAATGAGCAGTTCTTC.

The genes are TRBV24-1 and TRBJ2-6; possibly TRBD2 for D (5 bases). The CDR3 runs 15 residues. The germline V gene encodes CDR1 KGHDR and CDR2 SFDVKD. Trimming left V 2 bases short and J 3 bases short, with 7 bases between. CDR3 residues: CATSDSGVGANVLTF. The CDR3 nucleotides read TGTGCCACCAGTGATTCCGGGGTTGGGGCCAACGTCCTGACTTTC.

The chain combines TRBV15 with TRBJ2-5; the D gene is possibly TRBD2 (6 bases). Trimming removed 1 base at V and 0 bases at J, with 12 bases between. CDR3 size: 16 residues. CDR1 is LNHNV and CDR2 is YYDKDF in the germline V gene (reference sequence). CDR3 nucleotide sequence: TGTGCCACCAGCAGAGTGGTGAGACTAGACCAAGAGACCCAGTACTTC. Translating gives CATSRVVRLDQETQYF.

This chain joins TRBV5-6 and TRBJ2-7, with a tentative D call TRBD2 (6 bases). V lost 0 bases, J lost 4 bases, and 11 bases lay in between. The CDR3 runs to 14 residues. The germline CDR1 and CDR2 sequences are SGHDT and YYEEEE. CDR3 amino acids: CASSLGASVYEQYV. As DNA, the CDR3 is TGTGCCAGCAGCTTGGGGGCTAGCGTATACGAGCAGTACGTC.

The V gene is TRBV6-5, the J gene TRBJ2-3, with D perhaps matching TRBD1 (5 bases). The germline V gene encodes CDR1 MNHEY and CDR2 SVGAGI. The V end lost 2 bases, the J end lost 4 bases, and 13 bases lay between the germline ends. This CDR3 is 15 amino acids long. The CDR3 is CASSYRQGNADTQYF. The CDR3 nucleotides are TGTGCCAGCAGTTACCGGCAGGGTAACGCAGATACGCAGTATTTT.

Only one count was recorded for this clone. This chain connects TRBV5-4 to TRBJ2-7; the match to TRBD2 covers 11 bases. Looked up from germline, CDR1 is SGHNT and CDR2 is YYREEE (reference sequence). This CDR3 has 13 amino acids. After removal of 0 bases from V and 7 bases from J, the junction contained 0 bases not matched to a gene. Written as DNA, the CDR3 is TGTGCCAGCAGCTTGGGACTAGCGGGAGAGCAGTACGTC. This gives the protein CASSLGLAGEQYV.

The V and J genes are TRBV12-3 or TRBV12-4 and TRBJ1-2; 10 nucleotides agree with TRBD1. The length of the CDR3 is 13 residues. With V trimmed by 4 bases and J by 8 bases, 4 bases remained unmatched. In DNA, the CDR3 is TGTGCCAGCAGTTCTACGGGACAGGGGGGCTACACCTTC. Its protein product is CASSSTGQGGYTF.

J is TRBJ2-2 and V is TRBV24-1; 10 nucleotides match TRBD1. The V segment lost 4 bases and the J segment 5 bases; nucleotides outside the gene matches: 3. CDR1 and CDR2 from the germline V gene are KGHDR and SFDVKD. CDR3 length: 15 residues. In DNA form, the CDR3 reads TGTGCCACCAGTGACGACAGGGGGCTAACCGGGGAGCTGTTTTTT. Translated, it gives CATSDDRGLTGELFF.

This chain uses TRBV4-1 with TRBJ1-2; TRBD1 aligns across 7 bases. This CDR3 is 15 amino acids long. V gave up 4 bases and J gave up 1 base; unmatched junction bases: 6. The germline V gene encodes CDR1 MGHRA and CDR2 YSYEKL. CDR3 region: CASSLGTAVNYGYTF. As DNA, the CDR3 is TGCGCCAGCAGCCTAGGGACAGCTGTTAACTATGGCTACACCTTC.

J is TRBJ2-1 and V is TRBV4-1; 9 nucleotides agree with TRBD2. Germline V gene data show CDR1 as MGHRA and CDR2 as YSYEKL. V shed 2 bases, J shed 2 bases, and the junction held 4 bases outside the gene matches. This CDR3 comprises 16 residues. CDR3 protein: CASSQLAGVPYNEQFF. The CDR3 DNA reads TGCGCCAGCAGCCAATTAGCGGGAGTTCCCTACAATGAGCAGTTCTTC.

This clone was seen only once. The rearrangement joins TRBV5-1 to TRBJ1-2; 9 bases map to TRBD1. Trimming took 5 bases from V and 2 from J; bases not matched to a gene: 4. Germline CDR1 reads SGHRS; CDR2 reads YFSETQ. This CDR3 region has 14 residues. CDR3: CASRQTGGNYGYTF. The CDR3 nucleotides read TGCGCCAGCAGGCAAACAGGGGGCAACTATGGCTACACCTTC.

This clone has just a few counts. The chain is built from TRBV1 and TRBJ1-2; TRBD1 was called by the table and not checked on the DNA. TRBV1 is given as a pseudogene. There are 14 residues in the CDR3. CDR3: CTSSQNRQEEGYTF. The CDR3 DNA reads as TGCACCAGCAGCCAAAATCGACAGGAGGAGGGCTACACCTTC.

The rearrangement links TRBV6-6 to TRBJ1-5; D remains ambiguous. The V end was cut by 5 bases, the J end by 6 bases, with 8 bases between. CDR1 and CDR2 from the germline V gene are MNHNY and SVGAGI (reference sequence). The CDR3 has 12 amino acids. CDR3 in DNA: TGTGCCAGCAGTGGGAGTAGTCAGCCCCAGCATTTT. Encoded protein: CASSGSSQPQHF.

J is TRBJ1-2 and V is TRBV2, with a weak D call TRBD1 (6 bases). The CDR3 is 15 residues long. CDR1 is SNHLY, CDR2 FYNNEI, per germline. Deletions cut 5 bases from V and 4 bases from J, with 17 bases between. The CDR3 coding sequence is TGTGCCAGCAGTCCTCCGGACAGTACAACCTATGGCTACACCTTC. Protein sequence: CASSPPDSTTYGYTF.

This chain connects TRBV5-1 to TRBJ1-1, with a weak D call TRBD1 (6 bases). The CDR3 is 15 amino acids. In germline, CDR1 is SGHRS, CDR2 YFSETQ. V was clipped by 0 bases and J by 3 bases, with 12 bases between them. CDR3 nucleotides: TGCGCCAGCAGCTTGGACCAGGGGAGGTACACTGAAGCTTTCTTT. It specifies CASSLDQGRYTEAFF.

The chain has TRBV5-1 and TRBJ1-4; a weak D match, TRBD1 (6 bases). Trimming cost V 2 bases and J 3 bases, with 8 bases left between them. The germline gives CDR1 SGHRS, CDR2 YFSETQ. The CDR3 covers 14 residues. The CDR3 sequence is CASSFPGANEKLFF. The CDR3 DNA sequence: TGCGCCAGCAGCTTCCCAGGGGCTAATGAAAAACTGTTTTTT.

This chain joins TRBV25-1 and TRBJ1-2, with D tentatively TRBD1 (6 bases). CDR3 length: 13 amino acids. Germline CDR1 MGHDK, CDR2 SYGVNS. Trimming shortened V by 6 bases and J by 4 bases, and 12 bases separated the two germline ends. DNA of the CDR3: TGTGCCAGCAGCCTAGACAGGAGCTATGGCTACACCTTC. It translates to CASSLDRSYGYTF.

V gene TRBV10-2 combines with J gene TRBJ2-3; a possible D gene is TRBD1 (6 bases). The CDR3 length is 14 residues. Looked up from germline, CDR1 is WSHSY and CDR2 is SAAADI. V lost 6 bases and J 0 bases, leaving 10 bases between the germline ends. The CDR3 is CASRTGQSTDTQYF. The CDR3 coding sequence is TGCGCCAGCAGGACCGGACAGAGCACAGATACGCAGTATTTT.

The V and J genes are TRBV12-5 and TRBJ2-3, with 9 bases identical to TRBD1. This CDR3 has 16 amino acids. Germline V gene lookup returns CDR1 LGHNT and CDR2 FRNRAP. The V segment lost 1 base and the J segment 0 bases; nucleotides outside the gene matches: 2. CDR3 sequence (DNA): TGTGCTAGTGGTTTGGACAGGGGGCTCAGCACAGATACGCAGTATTTT. Its protein product is CASGLDRGLSTDTQYF.